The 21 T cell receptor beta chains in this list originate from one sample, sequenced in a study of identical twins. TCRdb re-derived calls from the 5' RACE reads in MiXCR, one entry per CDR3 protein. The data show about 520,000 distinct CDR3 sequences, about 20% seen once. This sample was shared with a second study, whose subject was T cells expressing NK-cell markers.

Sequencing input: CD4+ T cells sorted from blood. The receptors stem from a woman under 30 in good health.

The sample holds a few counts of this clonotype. The CDR3 loop reads CASSLLLASGGELFF. DNA of the CDR3: TGTGCCAGCAGTTTGCTACTGGCGAGCGGCGGGGAGCTGTTTTTT. The chain links TRBV6-5 to TRBJ2-2; tentatively, D is TRBD2 (5 bases). Germline loops: CDR1 MNHEY, CDR2 SVGAGI. This CDR3 is built from 15 residues. The V and J ends lost 4 bases and 7 bases respectively, with 16 bases between them.

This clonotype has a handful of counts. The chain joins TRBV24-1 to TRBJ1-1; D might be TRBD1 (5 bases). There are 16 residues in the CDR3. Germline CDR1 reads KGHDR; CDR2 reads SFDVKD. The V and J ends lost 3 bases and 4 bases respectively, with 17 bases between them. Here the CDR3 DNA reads TGTGCCACCAGTGATCCTGGGACCCCGCCGGGCACTGAAGCTTTCTTT. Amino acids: CATSDPGTPPGTEAFF.

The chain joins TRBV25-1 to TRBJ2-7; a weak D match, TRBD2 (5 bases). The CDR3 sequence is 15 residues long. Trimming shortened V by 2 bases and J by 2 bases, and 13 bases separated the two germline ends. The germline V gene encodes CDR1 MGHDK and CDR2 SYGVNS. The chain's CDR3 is CASSEAGSVAYEQYF. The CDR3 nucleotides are TGTGCCAGCAGTGAAGCGGGTAGCGTGGCCTACGAGCAGTACTTC.

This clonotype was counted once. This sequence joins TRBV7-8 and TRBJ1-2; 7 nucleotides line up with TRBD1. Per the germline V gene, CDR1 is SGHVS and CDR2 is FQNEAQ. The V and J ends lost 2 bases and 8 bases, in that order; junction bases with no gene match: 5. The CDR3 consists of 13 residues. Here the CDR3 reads CASSLFQGGGYTF. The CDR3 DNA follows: TGTGCCAGCAGCTTATTTCAGGGGGGCGGCTACACCTTC.

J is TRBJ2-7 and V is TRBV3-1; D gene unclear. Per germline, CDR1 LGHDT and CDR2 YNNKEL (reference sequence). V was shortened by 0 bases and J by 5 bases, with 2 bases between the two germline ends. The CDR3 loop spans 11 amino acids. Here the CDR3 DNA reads TGTGCCAGCAGCCAAGATCACGAGCAGTACTTC. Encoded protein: CASSQDHEQYF.

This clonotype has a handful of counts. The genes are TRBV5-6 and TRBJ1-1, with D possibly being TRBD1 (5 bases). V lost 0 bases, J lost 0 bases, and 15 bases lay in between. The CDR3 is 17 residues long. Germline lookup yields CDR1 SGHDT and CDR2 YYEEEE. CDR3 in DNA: TGTGCCAGCAGCTTGGGGTCCGGACATCAATTGAACACTGAAGCTTTCTTT. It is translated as CASSLGSGHQLNTEAFF.

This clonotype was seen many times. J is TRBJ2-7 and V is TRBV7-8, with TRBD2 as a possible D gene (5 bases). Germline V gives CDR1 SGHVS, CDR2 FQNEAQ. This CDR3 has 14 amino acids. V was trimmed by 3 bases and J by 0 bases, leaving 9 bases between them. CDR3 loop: CASSLAGISYEQYF. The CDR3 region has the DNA TGTGCCAGCAGCTTGGCGGGTATCTCCTACGAGCAGTACTTC.

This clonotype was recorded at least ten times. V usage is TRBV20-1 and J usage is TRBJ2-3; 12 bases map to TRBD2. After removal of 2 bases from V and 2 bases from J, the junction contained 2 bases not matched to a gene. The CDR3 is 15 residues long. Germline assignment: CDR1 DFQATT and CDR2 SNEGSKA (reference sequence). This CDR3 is CSARPSGRATDTQYF. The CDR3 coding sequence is TGCAGTGCTAGACCTAGCGGGAGGGCCACAGATACGCAGTATTTT.

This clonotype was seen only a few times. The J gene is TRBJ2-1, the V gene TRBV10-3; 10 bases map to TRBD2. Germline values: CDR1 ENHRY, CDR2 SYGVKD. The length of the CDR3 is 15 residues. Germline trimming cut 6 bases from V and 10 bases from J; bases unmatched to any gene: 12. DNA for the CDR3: TGTGCCATCAGGGTGACTAGCGGGTTAGCTGGGGAGCAGTTCTTC. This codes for CAIRVTSGLAGEQFF.

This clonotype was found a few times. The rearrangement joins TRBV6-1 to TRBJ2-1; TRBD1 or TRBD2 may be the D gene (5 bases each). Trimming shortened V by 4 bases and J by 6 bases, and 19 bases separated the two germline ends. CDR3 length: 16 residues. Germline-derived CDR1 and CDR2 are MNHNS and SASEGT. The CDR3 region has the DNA TGTGCCAGCAGTGGGGTTCTTCGGGACGGTTCCAATGAGCAGTTCTTC. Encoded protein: CASSGVLRDGSNEQFF.

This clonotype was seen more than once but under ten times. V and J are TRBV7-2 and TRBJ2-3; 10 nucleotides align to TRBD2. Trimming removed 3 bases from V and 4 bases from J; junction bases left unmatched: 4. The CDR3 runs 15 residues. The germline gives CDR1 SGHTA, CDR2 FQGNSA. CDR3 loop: CASSFTSGNADTQYF. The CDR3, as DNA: TGTGCCAGCAGCTTTACTAGCGGGAATGCAGATACGCAGTATTTT.

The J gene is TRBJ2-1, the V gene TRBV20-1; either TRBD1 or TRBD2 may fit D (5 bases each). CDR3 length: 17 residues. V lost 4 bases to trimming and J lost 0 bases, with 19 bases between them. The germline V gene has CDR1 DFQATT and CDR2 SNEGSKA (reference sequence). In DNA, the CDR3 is TGCAGTGCTAAGGGGACCCTGCGGGCCAGCTCCTACAATGAGCAGTTCTTC. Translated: CSAKGTLRASSYNEQFF.

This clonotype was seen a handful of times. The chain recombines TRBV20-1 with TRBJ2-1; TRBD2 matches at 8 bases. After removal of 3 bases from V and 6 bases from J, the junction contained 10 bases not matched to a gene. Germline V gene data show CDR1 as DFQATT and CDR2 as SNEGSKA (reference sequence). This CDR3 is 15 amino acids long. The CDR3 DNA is TGCAGTGCTAGCGCGGCGGGGGGCCCTGGCAATGAGCAGTTCTTC. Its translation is CSASAAGGPGNEQFF.

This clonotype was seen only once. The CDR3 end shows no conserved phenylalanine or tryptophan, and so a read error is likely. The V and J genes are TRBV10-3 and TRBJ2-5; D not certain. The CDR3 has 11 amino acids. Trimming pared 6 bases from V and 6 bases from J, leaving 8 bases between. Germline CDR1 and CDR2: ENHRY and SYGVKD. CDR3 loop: CAIRDGKTQYY. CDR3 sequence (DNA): TGTGCCATCAGGGACGGAAAGACCCAGTACTAC.

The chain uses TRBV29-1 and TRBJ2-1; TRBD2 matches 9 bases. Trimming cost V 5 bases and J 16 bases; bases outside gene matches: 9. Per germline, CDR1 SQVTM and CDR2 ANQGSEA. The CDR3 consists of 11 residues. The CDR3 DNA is TGCAGCGTTTACAAGCGGGAGGATAGTTTCTTC. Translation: CSVYKREDSFF.

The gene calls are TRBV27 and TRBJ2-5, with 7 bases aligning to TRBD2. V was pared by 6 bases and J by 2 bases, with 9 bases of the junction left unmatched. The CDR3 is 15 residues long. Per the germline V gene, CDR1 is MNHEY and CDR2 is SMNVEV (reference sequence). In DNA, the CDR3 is TGTGCCAGCAGCGGCCCCTCTAGCGGACAAGAGACCCAGTACTTC. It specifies CASSGPSSGQETQYF.

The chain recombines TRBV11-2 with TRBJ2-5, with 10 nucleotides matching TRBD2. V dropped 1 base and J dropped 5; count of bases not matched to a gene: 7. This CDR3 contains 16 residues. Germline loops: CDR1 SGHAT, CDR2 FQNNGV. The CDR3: CASSLVWASGSETQYF. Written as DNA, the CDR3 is TGTGCCAGCAGCTTAGTCTGGGCTAGCGGGAGTGAGACCCAGTACTTC.

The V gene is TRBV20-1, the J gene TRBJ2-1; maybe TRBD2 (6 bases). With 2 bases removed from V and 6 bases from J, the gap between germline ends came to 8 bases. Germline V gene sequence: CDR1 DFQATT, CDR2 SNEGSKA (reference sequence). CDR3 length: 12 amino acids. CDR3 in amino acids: CSARLAINEQFF. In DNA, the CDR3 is TGCAGTGCTAGACTAGCGATCAATGAGCAGTTCTTC.

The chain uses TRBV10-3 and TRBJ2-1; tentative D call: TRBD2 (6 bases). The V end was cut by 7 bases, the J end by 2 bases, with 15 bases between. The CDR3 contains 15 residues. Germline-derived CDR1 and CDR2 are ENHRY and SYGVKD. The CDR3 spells CAITEMGGPYNEQFF. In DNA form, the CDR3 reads TGTGCCATCACGGAGATGGGAGGACCCTACAATGAGCAGTTCTTC.

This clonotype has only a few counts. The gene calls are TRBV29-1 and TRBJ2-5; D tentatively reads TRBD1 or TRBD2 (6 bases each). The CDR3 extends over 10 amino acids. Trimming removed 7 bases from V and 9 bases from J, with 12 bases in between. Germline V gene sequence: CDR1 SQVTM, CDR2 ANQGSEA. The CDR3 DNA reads TGCAGCGGCCGGGGGCGCGCCCAGTACTTC. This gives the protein CSGRGRAQYF.

CDR3 residues: CASRRSGETGEQFF. Here the CDR3 DNA reads TGTGCCAGCCGTCGGAGCGGGGAAACGGGTGAGCAGTTCTTC. The chain recombines TRBV12-3 or TRBV12-4 with TRBJ2-1; 7 nucleotides line up with TRBD2. V shed 8 bases, J shed 9 bases, and the junction held 13 bases outside the gene matches. The CDR3 extends over 14 amino acids.